Ten or more counts support the clone carrying this T cell receptor beta chain. The data belong to a study of low-dose radiotherapy and immunotherapy resistance in tumors. Overall study: Every two weeks, one day ahead of radiation and immunotherapy, cyclophosphamide 200 mg/m2 was given (intravenously).

Gene-specific TRAV and TRBV primers were used for first-strand cDNA, covering alpha and beta chains. TCRs were amplified for around 21 PCR cycles with a constant-region primer and V-primer adapter. MiXCR, run by TCRdb on the reads, gives a single entry per CDR3 protein. Of some 46,000 distinct CDR3 sequences detected, less than 30% appear once; the ten largest clones hold roughly a tenth. The sample's time point: after trial treatment. Treatment described: LDRT plus nivolumab, ipilimumab, low-dose cyclophosphamide and aspirin (RACIN trial). Along with nivolumab and ipilimumab, donors received aspirin, low-dose cyclophosphamide and low-dose radiotherapy. The germline V and J ends were trimmed by 6 bases and 6 bases, with 21 bases remaining between them. The CDR3 totals 15 residues. CDR1 and CDR2 from the germline V gene are DFQATT and SNEGSKA (reference sequence).

The sample here was PBMCs, taken after low-dose radiotherapy plus immunotherapy. The TCR originated in a male donor with prostate cancer. The J gene is TRBJ2-1, the V gene TRBV20-1; D is possibly TRBD1 or TRBD2 (6 bases each). The CDR3 region has the DNA TGCAGTGCGCCTGAAGGGGGGTCTAGGTTCAATGAGCAGTTCTTC. Amino acid sequence: CSAPEGGSRFNEQFF.